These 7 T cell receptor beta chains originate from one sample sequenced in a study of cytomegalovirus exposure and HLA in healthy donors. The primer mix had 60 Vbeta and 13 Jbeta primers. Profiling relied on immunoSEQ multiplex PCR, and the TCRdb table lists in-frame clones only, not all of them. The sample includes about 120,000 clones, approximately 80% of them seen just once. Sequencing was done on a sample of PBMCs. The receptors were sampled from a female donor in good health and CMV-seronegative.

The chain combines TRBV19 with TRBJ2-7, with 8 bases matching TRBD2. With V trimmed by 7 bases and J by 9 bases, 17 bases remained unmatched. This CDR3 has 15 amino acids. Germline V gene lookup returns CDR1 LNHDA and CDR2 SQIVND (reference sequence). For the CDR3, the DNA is TGTGCCAGTAACCCGCGGGGGGAAGGAAGATCTGGGCAGTACTTC. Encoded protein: CASNPRGEGRSGQYF.

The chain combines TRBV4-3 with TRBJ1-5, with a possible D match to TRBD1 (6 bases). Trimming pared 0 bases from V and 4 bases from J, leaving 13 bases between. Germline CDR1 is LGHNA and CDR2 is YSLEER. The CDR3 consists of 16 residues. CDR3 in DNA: TGCGCCAGCAGCCAAGATGCGAGGGGGGGGAATCAGCCCCAGCATTTT. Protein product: CASSQDARGGNQPQHF.

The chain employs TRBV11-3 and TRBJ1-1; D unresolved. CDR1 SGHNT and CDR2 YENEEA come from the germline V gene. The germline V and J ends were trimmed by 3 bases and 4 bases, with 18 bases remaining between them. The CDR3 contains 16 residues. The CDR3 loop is CASSFAPRSLGTEAFF. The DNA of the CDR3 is TGTGCCAGCAGCTTTGCCCCCCGGAGTTTGGGCACTGAAGCTTTCTTT.

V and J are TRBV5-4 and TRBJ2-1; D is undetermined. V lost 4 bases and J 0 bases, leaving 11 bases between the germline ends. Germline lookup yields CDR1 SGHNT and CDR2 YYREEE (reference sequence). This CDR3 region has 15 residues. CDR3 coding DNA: TGTGCCAGCAGCCGACTTCCCGACTCCTACAATGAGCAGTTCTTC. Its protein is CASSRLPDSYNEQFF.

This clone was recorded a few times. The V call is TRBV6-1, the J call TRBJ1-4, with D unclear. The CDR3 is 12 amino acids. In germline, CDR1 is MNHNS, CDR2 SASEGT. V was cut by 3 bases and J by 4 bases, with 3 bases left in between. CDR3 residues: CASSDFNEKLFF. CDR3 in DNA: TGTGCCAGCAGTGACTTTAATGAAAAACTGTTTTTT.

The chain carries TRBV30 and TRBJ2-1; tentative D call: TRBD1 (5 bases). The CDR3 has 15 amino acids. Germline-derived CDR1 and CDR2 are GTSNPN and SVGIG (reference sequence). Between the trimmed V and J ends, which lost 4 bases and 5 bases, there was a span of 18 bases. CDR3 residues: CAWTIGVDFNNEQFF. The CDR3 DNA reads TGTGCCTGGACTATAGGGGTTGACTTCAACAATGAGCAGTTCTTC.

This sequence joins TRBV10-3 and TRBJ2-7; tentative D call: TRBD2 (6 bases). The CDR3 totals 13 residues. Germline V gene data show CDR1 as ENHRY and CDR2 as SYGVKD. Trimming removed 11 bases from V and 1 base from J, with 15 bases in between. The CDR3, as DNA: TGTGCCCGTGGGTGGGGGGTATCCTACGAGCAGTACTTC. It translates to CARGWGVSYEQYF.